Below, one T cell receptor (beta chain) is given with its context. Its antigen is not identified. This entry is derived from a study of metastatic and nonmetastatic thyroid tumors. Whole-study context: Repertoire comparison spanned blood and tumor or nodule tissue of malignant and benign thyroid patients. General study points: For both blood and tumor, malignant thyroid tumors reportedly showed significantly higher TCR beta diversity than benign nodules did.

Among the patients, none had received any treatment before thyroid surgery. The V and J ends lost 4 bases and 6 bases respectively, with 12 bases between them. CDR3 length equals 13 residues. Per the authors' pipeline: Building a distant-metastasis classifier for papillary thyroid cancer drew on CDR3 differences across clinicopathological groups. TCRdb re-processed the PCR reads through MiXCR. The V and J calls shown here were made by TCRdb, not taken from the authors' results. The data contain roughly 93,000 clones, about 13% of them singletons. The receptor comes from a female donor with papillary thyroid cancer or a benign thyroid nodule (not recorded which). Some clones in this sample may be carry-over from other donors' samples. Sample: blood. The chain combines TRBV12-3 or TRBV12-4 with TRBJ1-2, with D hard to call. The CDR3, as DNA: TGTGCCAGCAGTTCAAACATGGGGAATGGCTACACCTTC. Translating it yields CASSSNMGNGYTF.